Listed below are T cell receptor beta chains from one sample, sequenced in a study of blood T cell repertoires in COVID-19. Generated by immunoSEQ multiplex PCR, the TCRdb table keeps only in-frame clones and is missing some. The sample has 200,000 to 250,000 clones, around 87% seen once. Sequenced input: peripheral blood. Every receptor here comes from a woman aged 45-65 years with COVID-19, enrolled during active disease. The CDR3 runs from the conserved cysteine through the conserved F or W. A D gene is named only where the DNA matches it firmly. A row's size may be missing; if present it is once, few, many or a size class.

D gene	V gene	clone size	J gene	CDR3 DNA	CDR3 protein
.	TRBV11-2	.	TRBJ1-6	TGTGCCAGCAGCTTAGGGGCCCAGGGGAGTGGACCCCTCCACTTT	CASSLGAQGSGPLHF
TRBD1	TRBV7-8	.	TRBJ1-2	TGTGCCAGCAGCCTGGGACAGGGATACGATGGCTACACCTTC	CASSLGQGYDGYTF
TRBD1	TRBV5-8	.	TRBJ2-5	TGTGCCAGCAGACTGGGACAGGCGGGAGAGACCCAGTACTTC	CASRLGQAGETQYF
TRBD1	TRBV11-2	.	TRBJ2-2	TGTGCCAGCAGCAATAGACAGGGGGTGTTCAACACCGGGGAGCTGTTTTTT	CASSNRQGVFNTGELFF
.	TRBV19	once	TRBJ2-1	TGTGCCACACAAATCCAGGGGGGCAATGAGCAGTTCTTC	CATQIQGGNEQFF
.	TRBV4-1	few	TRBJ1-2	TGCGCCAGCAGCCAAGATTCCAGGTCGGATGGCTACACCTTC	CASSQDSRSDGYTF
.	TRBV12-3/TRBV12-4	.	TRBJ1-1	TGTGCCAGCAGTTACAGGAACACTGAAGCTTTCTTT	CASSYRNTEAFF
TRBD1	TRBV11-2	.	TRBJ2-5	TGTGCCAGCAGCTACGGACAGGGTGTTGGGGAGACCCAGTACTTC	CASSYGQGVGETQYF
TRBD1	TRBV28	.	TRBJ2-2	TGTGCCAGCAGTTTATCTGGACAGGACACCGGGGAGCTGTTTTTT	CASSLSGQDTGELFF
.	TRBV5-1	few	TRBJ1-1	TGCGCCAGCAGCTTGAATTCGGGAGGGACTGAAGCTTTCTTT	CASSLNSGGTEAFF
.	TRBV19	.	TRBJ2-1	TGTGCCAGTAGTATATATCTCGTGGCAGGGTCGAATGAGCAGTTCTTC	CASSIYLVAGSNEQFF
TRBD2	TRBV9	once	TRBJ2-3	TGTGCCAGCAGCGTGCTAGCGGGGGAACTGGGTGATACGCAGTATTTT	CASSVLAGELGDTQYF
TRBD1	TRBV11-2	.	TRBJ1-2	TGTGCCAGCAGCTCGGACAGGGTAGTTGGCTACACCTTC	CASSSDRVVGYTF
.	TRBV28	.	TRBJ2-3	TGTGCCAGCAGTTTATCAGGACTCTCCTACCGAGATACGCAGTATTTT	CASSLSGLSYRDTQYF
TRBD2	TRBV6-5	.	TRBJ2-1	TGTGCCAGCAGTTACTCGAGGCGGGGGGTCGGCAATGAGCAGTTCTTC	CASSYSRRGVGNEQFF
TRBD1	TRBV9	once	TRBJ2-1	TGTGCCAGCAGCTCCCGGGACAGGGGGCTGAATGAGCAGTTCTTC	CASSSRDRGLNEQFF
TRBD1	TRBV6-2/TRBV6-3	.	TRBJ1-2	TGTGCCAGCAGTCCCCTCCCCGGACAGGGCGACTATGGCTACACCTTC	CASSPLPGQGDYGYTF
TRBD1	TRBV5-4	few	TRBJ1-5	TGTGCCAGCAGCTTGGACAGGGGGCCCAATCAGCCCCAGCATTTT	CASSLDRGPNQPQHF
TRBD1	TRBV5-1	.	TRBJ1-2	TGCGCCAGCAGCACAGGGGAAGGCTACACCTTC	CASSTGEGYTF
.	TRBV7-9	.	TRBJ1-1	TGTGCCAGCAGCTTTGACTTTGTCACTGAAGCTTTCTTT	CASSFDFVTEAFF
.	TRBV30	.	TRBJ2-1	TGTGCCTGGAGTGCAACTCTCCTCTCTAACAATGAGCAGTTCTTC	CAWSATLLSNNEQFF
.	TRBV27	.	TRBJ2-2	TGTGCCAGCAGTTTATGGGGCGCGGTCGGGGAGCTGTTTTTT	CASSLWGAVGELFF
.	TRBV5-1	.	TRBJ1-2	TGCGCCAGCAGCTTTACAGGGAATGGCTACACCTTC	CASSFTGNGYTF
.	TRBV4-1	.	TRBJ1-5	TGCGCCAGCAGCCAAGTTCAGGGTGGCAATCAGCCCCAGCATTTT	CASSQVQGGNQPQHF
.	TRBV28	.	TRBJ1-3	TGTGCCAGCAGTCCCCAGACAGCTGGAAACACCATATATTTT	CASSPQTAGNTIYF
.	TRBV27	.	TRBJ1-4	TGTGCCAGCAGTTTCCAGACAGGCTGGGTGCTGTTTTTT	CASSFQTGWVLFF
.	TRBV29-1	.	TRBJ1-4	TGCAGCGTTGAAAAGGAACAGGGTGGGACTGAAAAACTGTTTTTT	CSVEKEQGGTEKLFF
TRBD2	TRBV5-1	.	TRBJ2-3	TGCGCCAGCAGCCCAGCGGGGGCCCCAGGGGATACGCAGTATTTT	CASSPAGAPGDTQYF
.	TRBV13	.	TRBJ1-3	TGTGCCAGCACCTCGAAGGGCGGGGGATTTAGAGACTTTAGGAACACCATATATTTT	CASTSKGGGFRDFRNTIYF
.	TRBV5-6	.	TRBJ2-3	TGTGCCAGCAGTGACTTCCTATTCACAGATACGCAGTATTTT	CASSDFLFTDTQYF
.	TRBV11-2	.	TRBJ2-7	TGTGCCAGCAGCTTTAACGGAGCCTACGAGCAGTACTTC	CASSFNGAYEQYF
.	TRBV19	once	TRBJ1-4	TGTGCCAGTAGTATAGGCGGGGTTAACGAAAAACTGTTTTTT	CASSIGGVNEKLFF
TRBD2	TRBV9	.	TRBJ2-3	TGTGCCAGCAGCGTAGATCCAAGGGGACTAGTCACAGATACGCAGTATTTT	CASSVDPRGLVTDTQYF
.	TRBV6-5	.	TRBJ1-2	TGTGCCAGCAGTTACCCTCCACAGGGTAACTATGGCTACACCTTC	CASSYPPQGNYGYTF
.	TRBV4-3	.	TRBJ2-3	TGCGCCAGCAGCCAAGGGAGCGGCTCACCATACACAGATACGCAGTATTTT	CASSQGSGSPYTDTQYF
TRBD2	TRBV9	.	TRBJ2-1	TGTGCCAGCAGCCCTCCGGGACCGGGGGGCAATGAGCAGTTCTTC	CASSPPGPGGNEQFF
.	TRBV28	.	TRBJ1-2	TGTGCCACCGTACAGGGCCCGGATGGCTACACCTTC	CATVQGPDGYTF
.	TRBV5-6	.	TRBJ2-7	TGTGCCAGCTCCTCAGCTAGCTCCTACGAGCAGTACTTC	CASSSASSYEQYF
TRBD1	TRBV5-1	.	TRBJ2-1	TGCGCCAGCAGCTTACCGGGACAGAGTAACAATGAGCAGTTCTTC	CASSLPGQSNNEQFF
TRBD1	TRBV4-1	.	TRBJ1-1	TGCGCCAGCAGCCTCGCCCGGGACAGGGTACGGAAAACTGAAGCTTTCTTT	CASSLARDRVRKTEAFF
.	TRBV24-1	.	TRBJ2-7	TGTGCCACCAGTGATTATCAGGGATCAGGGGCCTACGAGCAGTACTTC	CATSDYQGSGAYEQYF
TRBD1	TRBV18	.	TRBJ2-3	TGTGCCAGCTCACCGGACAGGGTTACAGATACGCAGTATTTT	CASSPDRVTDTQYF
.	TRBV30	.	TRBJ1-5	TGTGCCTGGACAAAAGGGGGCAATCAGCCCCAGCATTTT	CAWTKGGNQPQHF
.	TRBV12-3/TRBV12-4	.	TRBJ1-1	TGTGCCAGCAGTGCTCGATTCCTAGGAGCTTTCTTT	CASSARFLGAFF
TRBD1	TRBV19	.	TRBJ2-3	TGTGCCAGTAGTGCCCCCGGGACAGGGTATCTAGATACGCAGTATTTT	CASSAPGTGYLDTQYF
.	TRBV27	.	TRBJ1-2	TGTGCCAGCAGGCGCTACCAGGGACTATCCTATGGCTACACCTTC	CASRRYQGLSYGYTF
TRBD1	TRBV19	.	TRBJ2-5	TGTGCCAGTAGGGGGACAGGGACTGAGACCCAGTACTTC	CASRGTGTETQYF
.	TRBV1	.	TRBJ2-5	TGCACCAGCAGCCGTCTCGGGGGGGAAGAGACCCAGTACTTC	CTSSRLGGEETQYF
.	TRBV11-3	once	TRBJ2-5	TGTGCCAGCAGCTCAGGGGGGACTAGTGGAGTGGCCCAGTACTTC	CASSSGGTSGVAQYF
.	TRBV19	.	TRBJ2-1	TGTGCCAGTAGTATTGGTGGGCGGGGGCCCCGGAATGAGCAGTTCTTC	CASSIGGRGPRNEQFF
TRBD1	TRBV7-8	.	TRBJ1-4	TGTGCCAGCAGCGCGCTGACAGGGACTAATGAAAAACTGTTTTTT	CASSALTGTNEKLFF
TRBD1	TRBV15	.	TRBJ1-2	TGTGCCACCAGCAGATGGACAGGGAGAAACTATGGCTACACCTTC	CATSRWTGRNYGYTF
.	TRBV6-1	.	TRBJ1-1	TGTGCCAGCAGTACCGGGGGGGGCCGCCCTGAAGCTTTCTTT	CASSTGGGRPEAFF
.	TRBV4-1	.	TRBJ1-1	TGCGCCAGCAGCCACGTTGGCAGGGAAGCTTTCTTT	CASSHVGREAFF
.	TRBV7-8	.	TRBJ2-7	TGTGCCAGCAGCCCGTCCTACGAGCAGTACTTC	CASSPSYEQYF